This T cell receptor beta chain was documented in a study of blood T cell repertoires in COVID-19. As for the study in general: PBMCs, B-cell-depleted T cells, or T cells were the source of the cDNA or gDNA that made up the material.

Per the authors' pipeline: Reference gene primer amplification gave estimated nucleated cell counts. Repertoires were generated with immunoSEQ multiplex PCR, while TCRdb's copy carries only in-frame clones and drops some. Clonal size and the V and J genes are those of that table, whereas D and trimming came from the DNA. The sample shows tens of thousands of clones, approximately 90% of them seen only once. The CDR3 is 17 amino acids. V lost 5 bases, J lost 7 bases, and 19 bases stayed unmatched. Per the germline V gene, CDR1 is SGHVS and CDR2 is FQNEAQ. J is TRBJ2-7 and V is TRBV7-8; TRBD2 aligns across 8 bases. The sequence was collected from a woman aged 40 to 50 with active COVID-19. The sequenced material came from peripheral blood. The CDR3 DNA reads as TGTGCCAGCAGCCCCCAGGCGGGGGGTTTGACTTCGGGAGAGCAGTACTTC. This codes for CASSPQAGGLTSGEQYF.